The rows below give T cell receptor beta chains drawn from one sample of a study of identical twins. TCRdb reanalysed the 5' RACE reads using MiXCR and keeps one entry per CDR3 protein. The sample has around 370,000 distinct CDR3 sequences, approximately 8.7% seen once; the top ten hold approximately 8.9%. Source material: naive T cells sorted from blood. The origin of the receptors is a woman in her fifties or sixties in good health. The CDR3 runs from the conserved cysteine through the conserved F or W. A D gene is named only where the DNA matches it firmly. Not all rows give a size; the values are once, few, many and, for expanded clones, a class.

j_call d_call clone_size v_call cdr3_aa
TRBJ2-1 - - TRBV19 CASSGRRTNRNEQFF
TRBJ2-3 - few TRBV29-1 CSVGTQGGDTQYF
TRBJ1-3 - many TRBV29-1 CSVGEGIGNTIYF
TRBJ1-1 - - TRBV30 CAWTQEFDTEAFF
TRBJ2-1 TRBD1 - TRBV4-1 CASSQDLAGTGSRNEQFF
TRBJ2-7 TRBD1 few TRBV20-1 CSARGPIRGSEQYF
TRBJ1-3 - many TRBV12-3/TRBV12-4 CASSYKGGYSGNTIYF
TRBJ2-6 - few TRBV12-3/TRBV12-4 CASSRQSGANVLTF
TRBJ1-1 - few TRBV12-3/TRBV12-4 CATLRSPQGSEAFF
TRBJ2-3 - - TRBV9 CASTLGTTSTDTQYF
TRBJ1-5 - few TRBV19 CASSTQGIGNQPQHF
TRBJ1-6 - - TRBV3-1 CASAKGYNSPLHF
TRBJ2-1 TRBD2 - TRBV13 CASSPTSGKDYEQFF
TRBJ2-1 - - TRBV7-2 CASSLVGMNEQFF
TRBJ2-5 - - TRBV5-5 CASSGIDQETQYF
TRBJ1-2 - many TRBV10-3 CATVERGYGYTF
TRBJ2-7 - - TRBV24-1 CATSEGEFYEQYF
TRBJ2-7 - many TRBV20-1 CSAGDRGEYEQYF
TRBJ2-1 TRBD2 many TRBV19 CASRVTSGSSDEQFF
TRBJ2-1 TRBD2 - TRBV20-1 CSATPSGTYNEQFF
TRBJ1-2 - - TRBV25-1 CASSEGSPNYGYTF
TRBJ1-1 - many TRBV6-5 CASSYEGFTEAFF
TRBJ2-5 - - TRBV5-1 CASNRDAVRETQYF
TRBJ2-1 - many TRBV11-3 CASSLAGPGYNEQFF
TRBJ2-3 - - TRBV12-3/TRBV12-4 CASRAGTGVQYF
TRBJ1-1 - few TRBV6-5 CASIMNTEAFF
TRBJ1-1 - - TRBV5-1 CASSLGGTAFF
TRBJ2-1 - many TRBV2 CASSERNEQFF
TRBJ2-3 TRBD2 few TRBV27 CASSSAGVMVSDTQYF
TRBJ2-3 TRBD2 - TRBV5-1 CASSFSGVTDTQYF
TRBJ2-3 - - TRBV5-1 CASSLAGPQPGTQYF
TRBJ2-3 - few TRBV24-1 CATSGTATDTQYF
TRBJ2-5 TRBD2 - TRBV12-3/TRBV12-4 CASSLLVGAGGRQETQYF
TRBJ2-2 TRBD1 few TRBV3-1 CASSAPGQTTGELFF